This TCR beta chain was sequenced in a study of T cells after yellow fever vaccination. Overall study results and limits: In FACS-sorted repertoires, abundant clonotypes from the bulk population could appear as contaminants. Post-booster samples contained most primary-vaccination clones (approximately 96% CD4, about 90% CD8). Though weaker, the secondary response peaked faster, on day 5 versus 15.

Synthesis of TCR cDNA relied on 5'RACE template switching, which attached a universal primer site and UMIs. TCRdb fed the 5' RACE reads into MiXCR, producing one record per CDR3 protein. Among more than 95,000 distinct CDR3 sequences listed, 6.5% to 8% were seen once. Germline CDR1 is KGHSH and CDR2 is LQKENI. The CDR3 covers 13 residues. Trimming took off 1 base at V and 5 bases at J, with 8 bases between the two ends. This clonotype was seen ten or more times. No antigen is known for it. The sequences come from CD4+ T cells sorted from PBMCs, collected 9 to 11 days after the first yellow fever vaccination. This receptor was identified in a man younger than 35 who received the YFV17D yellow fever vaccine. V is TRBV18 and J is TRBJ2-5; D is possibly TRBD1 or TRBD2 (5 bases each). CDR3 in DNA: TGTGCCAGCTCACCACGTGAGGGGGAGACCCAGTACTTC. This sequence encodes CASSPREGETQYF.